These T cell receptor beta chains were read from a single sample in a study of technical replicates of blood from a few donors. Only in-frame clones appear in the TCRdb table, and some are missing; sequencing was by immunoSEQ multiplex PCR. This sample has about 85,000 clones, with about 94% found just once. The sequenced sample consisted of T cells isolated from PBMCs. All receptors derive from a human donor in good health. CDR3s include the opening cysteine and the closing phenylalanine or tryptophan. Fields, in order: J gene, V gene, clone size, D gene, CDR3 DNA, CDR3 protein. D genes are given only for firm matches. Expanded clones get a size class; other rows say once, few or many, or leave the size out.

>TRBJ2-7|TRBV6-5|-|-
TGTGCCAGCAGTACGGCTAGCTACGAGCAGTACTTC
CASSTASYEQYF
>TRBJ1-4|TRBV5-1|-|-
TGCGCCAGCAGCTTGGACAGGCCTAATGAAAAACTGTTTTTT
CASSLDRPNEKLFF
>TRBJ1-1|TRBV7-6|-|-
TGTGCCAGCAGCTTAGCCACAGCCAACACTGAAGCTTTCTTT
CASSLATANTEAFF
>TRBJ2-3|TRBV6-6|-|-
TGTGCCAGCAGTAGCTTCGATACGCAGTATTTT
CASSSFDTQYF
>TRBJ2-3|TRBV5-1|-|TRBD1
TGCGCCAGCAGCCAGCGACAGGGGAGCACAGATACGCAGTATTTT
CASSQRQGSTDTQYF
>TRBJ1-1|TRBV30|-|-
TGTGCCTGGAGTAAAACAGCGAACACTGAAGCTTTCTTT
CAWSKTANTEAFF
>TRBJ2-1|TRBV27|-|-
TGTGCCAGCAGTTTACTTCGGGACTCCAGCTCCTACAATGAGCAGTTCTTC
CASSLLRDSSSYNEQFF
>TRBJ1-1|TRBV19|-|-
TGTGCCTCCCAGTCCGGGGGAGGCACTGAAGCTTTCTTT
CASQSGGGTEAFF
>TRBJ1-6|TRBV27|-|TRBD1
TGTGCCAGCAGTCCGAGGGACAGGGGTTCACCCCTCCACTTT
CASSPRDRGSPLHF
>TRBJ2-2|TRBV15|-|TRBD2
TGTGCCACCAGCAGAGATGGGCGGGGGACGGGCGGGGAGCTGTTTTTT
CATSRDGRGTGGELFF
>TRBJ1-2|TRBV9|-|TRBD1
TGTGCCAGCAGCGTAGGGAACAGGGGGCTCGATGGCTACACCTTC
CASSVGNRGLDGYTF
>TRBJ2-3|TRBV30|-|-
TGTGCCTGGAGTGTAGACGAGACTAGCACAGATACGCAGTATTTT
CAWSVDETSTDTQYF
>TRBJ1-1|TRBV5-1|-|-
TGCGCCAGCAGCTTCGGGAACACTGAAGCTTTCTTT
CASSFGNTEAFF
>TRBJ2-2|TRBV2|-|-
TGTGCCAGCAGTGAAGACAGGCTGGGCACCGGGGAGCTGTTTTTT
CASSEDRLGTGELFF
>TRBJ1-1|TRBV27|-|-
TGTGCCAGCAGTTTATTGGGGGACACCAACACTGAAGCTTTCTTT
CASSLLGDTNTEAFF
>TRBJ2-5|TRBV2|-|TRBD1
TGTGCCAGCAGTGAAGGACAGGGGGCAGGAGAGACCCAGTACTTC
CASSEGQGAGETQYF
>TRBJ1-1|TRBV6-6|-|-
TGTGCCAGCAGTTTCTTTCGGCGGGGAGGCACTGAAGCTTTCTTT
CASSFFRRGGTEAFF
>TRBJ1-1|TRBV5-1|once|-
TGCGCCAGCAGCTTGGGAGGAAACACTGAAGCTTTCTTT
CASSLGGNTEAFF
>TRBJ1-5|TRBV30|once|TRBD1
TGTGCCTGGACTGCCGACAGGGGGCTTAGCAATCAGCCCCAGCATTTT
CAWTADRGLSNQPQHF
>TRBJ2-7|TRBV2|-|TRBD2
TGTGCCAGCAGTGATCTAGCGGGAGGCCCTACCTACGAGCAGTACTTC
CASSDLAGGPTYEQYF
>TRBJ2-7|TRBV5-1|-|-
TGCGCCAGCAGCTTGGAGTCCAACGGAGCCTACGAGCAGTACTTC
CASSLESNGAYEQYF
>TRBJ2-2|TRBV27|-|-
TGTGCCAGCAGTTTATCCGTGGCCCCTGTCCGGGAGCTGTTTTTT
CASSLSVAPVRELFF
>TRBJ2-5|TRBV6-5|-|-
TGTGCCAGCACCAATGGGGCGGAGACCCAGTACTTC
CASTNGAETQYF
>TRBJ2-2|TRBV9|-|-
TGTGCCAGCAGCGTCACCAGGGGGGAGCTGTTTTTT
CASSVTRGELFF
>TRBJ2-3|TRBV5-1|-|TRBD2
TGCGCCAGCAGCTCCGGCCGGACTAGCGGGGCCCCCCCAGATACGCAGTATTTT
CASSSGRTSGAPPDTQYF
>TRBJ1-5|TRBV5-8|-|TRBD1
TGTGCCAGCAGCACCCGGGACAGGGTATACAATCAGCCCCAGCATTTT
CASSTRDRVYNQPQHF
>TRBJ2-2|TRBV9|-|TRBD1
TGTGCCAGTGACAGGGGGGTGAACACCGGGGAGCTGTTTTTT
CASDRGVNTGELFF
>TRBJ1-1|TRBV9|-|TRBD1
TGTGCCAGCAGCGTAGAAGGGGGCGTGTTTCAGAACACTGAAGCTTTCTTT
CASSVEGGVFQNTEAFF